The rows below give T cell receptor beta chains drawn from one sample of a study of cytomegalovirus exposure and HLA in healthy donors. Clones were read by immunoSEQ multiplex PCR, and TCRdb kept only the in-frame ones, dropping some. Altogether roughly 120,000 clones are present, around 64% being singletons, with the ten largest covering over 2%. The sample taken for sequencing was PBMCs. The receptor set was obtained from a woman aged 25 to 45 in good health and CMV-seronegative. Both conserved end residues are part of each CDR3. The D gene is left open where the match is weak. The listing skips clone size in some rows; elsewhere it reads once, few, many or a size class.

v_gene	d_gene	j_gene	abundance	CDR3nt	CDR3aa
TRBV15	-	TRBJ1-5	few	TGTGCCACCAGCAGTCGGACATTCGGTCAGCCCCAGCATTTT	CATSSRTFGQPQHF
TRBV28	TRBD1	TRBJ2-7	few	TGTGCCAGCAGTTTCTTCGGGACAGGGGGACCGGACGAGCAGTACTTC	CASSFFGTGGPDEQYF
TRBV5-1	-	TRBJ2-2	-	TGCGCCAGCGCGTTCGCAGGGGCGGCCGGGGAGCTGTTTTTT	CASAFAGAAGELFF
TRBV29-1	-	TRBJ1-1	once	TGCAGCTCCGGTACAGGGAACACTGAAGCTTTCTTT	CSSGTGNTEAFF
TRBV7-9	-	TRBJ1-4	-	TGTGCCAGCAGCTTTCTCGGTGGTGAAAAACTGTTTTTT	CASSFLGGEKLFF
TRBV11-2	-	TRBJ2-1	few	TGTGCCAGCAGCCCCGCGCAGGGGACTGAGCAGTTCTTC	CASSPAQGTEQFF
TRBV10-3	TRBD1	TRBJ2-1	few	TGTGCCATCAACCGGGACAGGGACAATGAGCAGTTCTTC	CAINRDRDNEQFF
TRBV20-1	-	TRBJ2-1	-	TGCAGAGGACTGACCTACAATGAGCAGTTCTTC	CRGLTYNEQFF
TRBV6-1	-	TRBJ2-5	-	TGTGCCAGCAGTGAAAACAGCCAAGAGACCCAGTACTTC	CASSENSQETQYF
TRBV19	TRBD2	TRBJ2-5	-	TGTGCCAGTAGGTTAGCGGGAGGAGAGACCCAGTACTTC	CASRLAGGETQYF
TRBV27	TRBD2	TRBJ2-2	-	TGTGCCAGCAGTTTAGGGACTAGCCTCACCGGGGAGCTGTTTTTT	CASSLGTSLTGELFF
TRBV6-5	-	TRBJ2-6	-	TGTGCCAGCACCTTCTCTGGGGCCAACGTCCTGACTTTC	CASTFSGANVLTF